These 7 T cell receptor beta chains originate from one sample sequenced in a study of blood T cell repertoires in COVID-19. TCRdb's table, derived via immunoSEQ multiplex PCR, lists solely in-frame clones and lacks some. The top ten clones hold just under 9% of a sample with tens of thousands of clones, 70% to 90% of them seen once. The sample consisted of peripheral blood. Receptors originate from a human donor with active COVID-19. The donor label of this sample is uncertain.

V and J are TRBV28 and TRBJ2-1, with 8 bases fitting TRBD1. The ends lost 7 bases at V and 10 bases at J; junction bases unmatched: 9. The CDR3 sequence is 13 residues long. Per germline, CDR1 MDHEN and CDR2 SYDVKM. The CDR3 loop is CASIQGAGLEQFF. CDR3 nucleotides: TGTGCCAGCATCCAGGGGGCAGGATTAGAGCAGTTCTTC.

CDR3 amino acids: CASSLVPLAKVETQYF. The CDR3 DNA reads as TGTGCCAGCAGCTTAGTTCCACTAGCCAAGGTCGAGACCCAGTACTTC. The J gene is TRBJ2-5, the V gene TRBV11-2; D possibly corresponds to TRBD2 (6 bases). V dropped 1 base and J dropped 5 bases, with 17 bases sitting between them. Germline lookup yields CDR1 SGHAT and CDR2 FQNNGV. The CDR3 is 16 amino acids. The full variable domain, completed using reference TRBV11-2 and TRBJ2-5, is EAGVAQSPRYKIIEKRQSVAFWCNPISGHATLYWYQQILGQGPKLLIQFQNNGVVDDSQLPKDRFSAERLKGVDSTLKIQPAKLEDSAVYLCASSLVPLAKVETQYFGPGTRLLVL.

The rearrangement joins TRBV12-3 or TRBV12-4 to TRBJ1-5; D gene unclear. The CDR3 has 13 residues. Trimming took 2 bases from V and 4 from J, leaving 6 bases between them. The CDR3 bases are TGTGCCAGCAGTTTATCAGAAAATCAGCCCCAGCATTTT. Its translation is CASSLSENQPQHF.

This chain connects TRBV6-6 to TRBJ2-5, with 8 bases that match TRBD2. The CDR3 has 16 amino acids. V dropped 5 bases and J dropped 5; count of bases not matched to a gene: 13. In germline, CDR1 is MNHNY, CDR2 SVGAGI (reference sequence). DNA for the CDR3: TGTGCCAGCAGTGGACGGGGACTAGACCTCGACGAGACCCAGTACTTC. Translation: CASSGRGLDLDETQYF.

The V gene is TRBV6-2 or TRBV6-3, the J gene TRBJ1-5, with a possible D match to TRBD1 (5 bases). CDR1 MNHEY and CDR2 SVGEGT come from the germline V gene. The ends were cut back, 6 bases at V and 2 bases at J, with 11 bases in the middle. The CDR3 loop spans 14 amino acids. CDR3 protein: CASSPGGGNQPQHF. CDR3 coding DNA: TGTGCCAGCAGCCCCGGGGGGGGCAATCAGCCCCAGCATTTT.

CDR3 sequence: CASSPTSGSTGELFF. The DNA of the CDR3 is TGTGCCAGCAGCCCGACTAGCGGGAGCACCGGGGAGCTGTTTTTT. The chain recombines TRBV11-3 with TRBJ2-2, with TRBD2 identical over 12 bases. V lost 5 bases to trimming and J lost 4 bases; unmatched junction nucleotides: 2. From germline, CDR1 is SGHNT and CDR2 YENEEA. The CDR3 covers 15 residues.

The V and J genes are TRBV25-1 and TRBJ2-1, with 10 bases identical to TRBD2. The CDR3 sequence is 17 residues long. Unmatched junction bases numbered 14, after V lost 4 bases and J lost 8 bases. The germline V gene has CDR1 MGHDK and CDR2 SYGVNS. CDR3 amino acids: CASSAGLLAGVLDEQFF. DNA of the CDR3: TGTGCCAGCAGTGCCGGGCTCCTAGCGGGAGTATTGGATGAGCAGTTCTTC.